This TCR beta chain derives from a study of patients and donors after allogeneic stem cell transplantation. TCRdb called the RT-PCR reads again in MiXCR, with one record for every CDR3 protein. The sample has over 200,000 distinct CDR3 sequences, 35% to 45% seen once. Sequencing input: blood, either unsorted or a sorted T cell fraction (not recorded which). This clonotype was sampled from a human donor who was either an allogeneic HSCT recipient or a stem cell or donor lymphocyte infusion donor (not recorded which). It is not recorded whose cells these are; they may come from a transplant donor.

The CDR3 loop is CASSPPHLTDTQYF. The CDR3 DNA is TGTGCCAGCAGCCCGCCTCATTTAACAGATACGCAGTATTTT. J is TRBJ2-3 and V is TRBV7-2; D is ambiguous. Germline-derived CDR1 and CDR2 are SGHTA and FQGNSA. The V and J ends lost 5 bases and 3 bases respectively, with 12 bases between them. This CDR3 spans 14 amino acids. Looking up the rest from reference TRBV7-2 and TRBJ2-3 gives the full variable domain: GAGVSQSPSNKVTEKGKDVELRCDPISGHTALYWYRQSLGQGLEFLIYFQGNSAPDKSGLPSDRFSAERTGGSVSTLTIQRTQQEDSAVYLCASSPPHLTDTQYFGPGTRLTVL.